These 5 T cell receptor beta chains were sequenced from one sample in a study of blood T cell repertoires in COVID-19. The repertoire was sequenced with immunoSEQ multiplex PCR; TCRdb's copy has only in-frame clones and lacks some. The table has 200,000 to 300,000 clones, 86% seen once. Sequences were obtained from peripheral blood. Source of these receptors: a man younger than 40 with active or convalescent COVID-19.

In this sample, this clone turned up once. This chain connects TRBV5-4 to TRBJ2-5; D call uncertain. The V gene lost 0 bases and the J gene lost 1 base, with 10 bases spanning the gap. Germline CDR1 reads SGHNT; CDR2 reads YYREEE (reference sequence). The CDR3 sequence is 15 residues long. The CDR3 spells CASSLAVRSQETQYF. The CDR3 coding sequence is TGTGCCAGCAGCTTGGCAGTCCGCTCCCAAGAGACCCAGTACTTC.

This chain uses TRBV5-6 with TRBJ1-2; D possibly corresponds to TRBD1 (5 bases). Germline V gives CDR1 SGHDT, CDR2 YYEEEE. The CDR3 runs to 12 residues. The V end lost 4 bases, the J end lost 8 bases, and 12 bases lay between the germline ends. The CDR3 region has the DNA TGTGCCAGCAGCCGGCAGGGACTAGGCTACACCTTC. Translating it yields CASSRQGLGYTF.

This rearrangement joins TRBV13 to TRBJ2-7, with D maybe TRBD2 (7 bases). Between the trimmed V and J ends, which lost 1 base and 7 bases, there was a span of 23 bases. The CDR3 sequence is 17 residues long. Germline V gene lookup returns CDR1 PRHDT and CDR2 FYEKMQ (reference sequence). The CDR3 nucleotides are TGTGCCAGCAGCTTAGAGGGGACGGGGGGCGCGGTCTTTGAGCAGTACTTC. This gives the protein CASSLEGTGGAVFEQYF.

The CDR3 DNA reads as TGTGCCAGCGGTATCCGGGGGGCTGGGGAGACCCAGTACTTC. It specifies CASGIRGAGETQYF. The V and J genes are TRBV2 and TRBJ2-5; a possible D gene is TRBD2 (7 bases). The CDR3 has 14 residues. The V end was cut by 8 bases, the J end by 5 bases, with 18 bases between. Germline V gene sequence: CDR1 SNHLY, CDR2 FYNNEI.

The chain uses TRBV5-1 and TRBJ1-3, with 8 bases that match TRBD1. Germline CDR1 and CDR2: SGHRS and YFSETQ. This CDR3 is 15 amino acids long. The V and J ends lost 3 bases and 2 bases, in that order; junction bases with no gene match: 4. CDR3 sequence reads: CASSSEQGAGNTIYF. DNA of the CDR3: TGCGCCAGCAGCTCGGAACAGGGGGCTGGAAACACCATATATTTT.